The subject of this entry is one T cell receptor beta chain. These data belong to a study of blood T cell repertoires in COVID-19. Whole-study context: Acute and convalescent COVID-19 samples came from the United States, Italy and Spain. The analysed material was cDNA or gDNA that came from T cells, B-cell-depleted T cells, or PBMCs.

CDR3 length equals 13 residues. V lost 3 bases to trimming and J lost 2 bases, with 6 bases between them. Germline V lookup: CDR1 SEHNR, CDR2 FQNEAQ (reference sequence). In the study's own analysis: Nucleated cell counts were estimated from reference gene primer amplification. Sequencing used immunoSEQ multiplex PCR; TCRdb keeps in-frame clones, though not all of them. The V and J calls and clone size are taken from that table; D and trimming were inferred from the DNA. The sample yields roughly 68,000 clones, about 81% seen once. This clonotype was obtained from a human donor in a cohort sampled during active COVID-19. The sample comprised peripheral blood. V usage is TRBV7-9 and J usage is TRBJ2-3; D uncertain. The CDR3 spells CASSLGHTDTQYF. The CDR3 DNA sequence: TGTGCCAGCAGCTTGGGCCACACAGATACGCAGTATTTT.